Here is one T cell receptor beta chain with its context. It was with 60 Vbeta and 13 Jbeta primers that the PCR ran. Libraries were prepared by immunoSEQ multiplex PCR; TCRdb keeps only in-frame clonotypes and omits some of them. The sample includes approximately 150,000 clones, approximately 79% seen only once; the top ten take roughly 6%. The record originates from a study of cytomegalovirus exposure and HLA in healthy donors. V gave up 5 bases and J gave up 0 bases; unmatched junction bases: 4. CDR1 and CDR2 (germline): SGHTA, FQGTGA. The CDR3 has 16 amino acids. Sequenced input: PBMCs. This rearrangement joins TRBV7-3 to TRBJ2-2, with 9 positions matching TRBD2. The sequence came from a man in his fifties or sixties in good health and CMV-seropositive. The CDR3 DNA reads TGTGCCAGCAGCCCCGTAGCGGGAGCGAACACCGGGGAGCTGTTTTTT. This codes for CASSPVAGANTGELFF.